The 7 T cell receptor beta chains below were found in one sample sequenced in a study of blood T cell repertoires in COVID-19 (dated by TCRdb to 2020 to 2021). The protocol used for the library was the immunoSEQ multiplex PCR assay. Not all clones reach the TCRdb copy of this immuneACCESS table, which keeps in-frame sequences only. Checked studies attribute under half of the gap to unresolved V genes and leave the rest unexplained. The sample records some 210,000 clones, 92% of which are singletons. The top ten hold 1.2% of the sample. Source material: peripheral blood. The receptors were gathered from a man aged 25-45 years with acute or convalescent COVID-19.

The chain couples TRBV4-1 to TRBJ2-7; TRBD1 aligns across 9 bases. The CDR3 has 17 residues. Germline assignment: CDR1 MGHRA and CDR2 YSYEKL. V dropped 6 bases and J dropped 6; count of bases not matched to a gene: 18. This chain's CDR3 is CASRRTGAATDFSEQYF. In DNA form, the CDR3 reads TGCGCCAGCAGGCGGACAGGGGCCGCTACCGACTTCAGCGAGCAGTACTTC.

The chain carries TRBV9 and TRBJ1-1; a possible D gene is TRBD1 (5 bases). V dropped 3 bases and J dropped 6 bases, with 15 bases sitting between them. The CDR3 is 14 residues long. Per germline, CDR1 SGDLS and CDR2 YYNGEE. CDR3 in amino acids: CASSARGGSPEAFF. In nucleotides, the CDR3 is TGTGCCAGCAGCGCCCGTGGGGGGAGCCCTGAAGCTTTCTTT. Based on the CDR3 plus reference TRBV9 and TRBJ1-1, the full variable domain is DSGVTQTPKHLITATGQRVTLRCSPRSGDLSVYWYQQSLDQGLQFLIQYYNGEERAKGNILERFSAQQFPDLHSELNLSSLELGDSALYFCASSARGGSPEAFFGQGTRLTVV.

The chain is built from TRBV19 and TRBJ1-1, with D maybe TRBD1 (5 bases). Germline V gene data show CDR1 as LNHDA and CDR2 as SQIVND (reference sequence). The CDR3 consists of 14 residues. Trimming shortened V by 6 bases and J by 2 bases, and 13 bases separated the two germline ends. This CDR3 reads CASRDGQANTEAFF. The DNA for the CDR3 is TGTGCCAGTAGGGACGGACAAGCCAACACTGAAGCTTTCTTT. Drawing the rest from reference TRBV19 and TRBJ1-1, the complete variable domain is DGGITQSPKYLFRKEGQNVTLSCEQNLNHDAMYWYRQDPGQGLRLIYYSQIVNDFQKGDIAEGYSVSREKKESFPLTVTSAQKNPTAFYLCASRDGQANTEAFFGQGTRLTVV.

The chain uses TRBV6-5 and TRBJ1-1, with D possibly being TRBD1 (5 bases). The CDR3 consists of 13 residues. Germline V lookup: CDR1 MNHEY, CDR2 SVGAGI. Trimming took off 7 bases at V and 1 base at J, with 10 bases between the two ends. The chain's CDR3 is CASIIDRNTEAFF. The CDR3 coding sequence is TGTGCCAGCATCATCGACAGGAACACTGAAGCTTTCTTT.

CDR3 DNA sequence: TGCGCCAGCAGCCAAGATTTAAGGGGGCAGCCCCAGCATTTT. Translated, it gives CASSQDLRGQPQHF. This chain connects TRBV4-1 to TRBJ1-5; possibly TRBD1 for D (6 bases). V shed 0 bases and J shed 7 bases, with 10 bases lying between them. This CDR3 has 14 amino acids. Germline V gives CDR1 MGHRA, CDR2 YSYEKL.

The CDR3 nucleotides are TGCGCCAGCAGCTTGTTGGTAGCAGATACGCAGTATTTT. As protein: CASSLLVADTQYF. The chain links TRBV5-1 to TRBJ2-3; D unresolved. V was trimmed by 1 base and J by 4 bases, leaving 7 bases between them. This CDR3 is built from 13 residues. Germline CDR1 and CDR2: SGHRS and YFSETQ.

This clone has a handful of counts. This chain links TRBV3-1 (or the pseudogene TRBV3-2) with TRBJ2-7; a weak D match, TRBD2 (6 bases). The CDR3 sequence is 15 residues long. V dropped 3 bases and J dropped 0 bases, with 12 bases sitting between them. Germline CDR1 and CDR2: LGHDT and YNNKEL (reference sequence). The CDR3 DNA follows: TGTGCCAGCAGCCATAAGCGGGCCCTCTCCTACGAGCAGTACTTC. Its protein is CASSHKRALSYEQYF.